The 4 T cell receptor beta chains reported below all come from one sample, sequenced in a study of cytomegalovirus exposure and HLA in healthy donors. Vbeta (60) and Jbeta (13) primers were used in the PCR. Clones were sequenced by immunoSEQ multiplex PCR, and TCRdb holds only the in-frame ones, with some missing. The sample records under 200,000 clones, roughly 85% being singletons. The source material was PBMCs. Receptors were obtained from a woman aged 18-29 years in good health and CMV-seronegative.

The rearrangement joins TRBV7-6 to TRBJ2-5; TRBD2 agrees at 7 bases. Looked up from germline, CDR1 is SGHVS and CDR2 is FNYEAQ. The CDR3 is 15 amino acids. The J segment lost 3 bases and the V segment lost 0 bases, leaving 4 bases of the junction unmatched. As DNA, the CDR3 is TGTGCCAGCAGCTTAGCATATGCGGGGGAAGAGACCCAGTACTTC. This codes for CASSLAYAGEETQYF.

CDR3 coding DNA: TGTGCCAGCAGCGGATGGACTAGCGGGAGGGCCGTTTCGTACGAGCAGTACTTC. Residues: CASSGWTSGRAVSYEQYF. The rearrangement uses TRBV5-6 and TRBJ2-7, with 15 nucleotides matching TRBD2. CDR1 SGHDT and CDR2 YYEEEE come from the germline V gene. The V gene end was trimmed by 4 bases and the J gene end by 4 bases; junction bases not matched to a gene: 12. This CDR3 has 18 amino acids.

This rearrangement joins TRBV18 to TRBJ2-3, with unresolved D. V was trimmed by 6 bases and J by 0 bases, leaving 19 bases between them. CDR1 and CDR2 (germline): KGHSH, LQKENI. The CDR3 has 17 residues. The CDR3 spells CASSPTSASFSTDTQYF. DNA for the CDR3: TGTGCCAGCTCCCCGACATCGGCCTCCTTTAGCACAGATACGCAGTATTTT.

This sequence joins TRBV11-2 and TRBJ2-1; 9 nucleotides align to TRBD1. Per germline, CDR1 SGHAT and CDR2 FQNNGV. The J segment lost 8 bases and the V segment lost 1 base, leaving 6 bases of the junction unmatched. This CDR3 spans 15 amino acids. The CDR3 nucleotides read TGTGCCAGCAGCTTAGGGGGGACAGGGAGGTATGAGCAGTTCTTC. It yields the protein CASSLGGTGRYEQFF.